The 18 T cell receptor beta chains below come from one sample, sequenced in a study of cytomegalovirus exposure and HLA in healthy donors. The PCR contained 60 Vbeta and 13 Jbeta primers. The data were produced by immunoSEQ multiplex PCR, yet TCRdb's version contains in-frame clones alone and is incomplete. The repertoire holds 150,000 to 200,000 clones, with 75% to 90% as singletons. The sample consisted of PBMCs. The receptors here all came from a woman under 30 in good health and CMV-seronegative.

The chain combines TRBV27 with TRBJ1-6, with TRBD1 as a possible D gene (5 bases). The V gene lost 7 bases and the J gene lost 6 bases, with 13 bases spanning the gap. Germline V gene sequence: CDR1 MNHEY, CDR2 SMNVEV (reference sequence). The CDR3 is 14 residues long. The CDR3 DNA follows: TGTGCCAGCACCATGGGGCAGCTTAATTCACCCCTCCACTTT. This gives the protein CASTMGQLNSPLHF.

V is TRBV2 and J is TRBJ1-1; 9 positions agree with TRBD1. This CDR3 spans 15 amino acids. The ends lost 5 bases at V and 1 base at J; junction bases unmatched: 5. Per germline, CDR1 SNHLY and CDR2 FYNNEI. In nucleotides, the CDR3 is TGTGCCAGCAGTAAAACGACAGGGGGGAACACTGAAGCTTTCTTT. This encodes CASSKTTGGNTEAFF.

The chain couples TRBV15 to TRBJ1-6; tentative D call: TRBD1 (5 bases). Germline CDR1 reads LNHNV; CDR2 reads YYDKDF (reference sequence). With 6 bases removed from V and 0 bases from J, the gap between germline ends came to 12 bases. The CDR3 extends over 16 amino acids. The CDR3 bases are TGTGCCACCAGTGAGGGAGGGACCTCCTATAATTCACCCCTCCACTTT. Protein product: CATSEGGTSYNSPLHF.

In this sample, this clone turned up a few times. The chain combines TRBV6-4 with TRBJ2-1; tentatively, D is TRBD1 (6 bases). V lost 5 bases and J lost 7, with 18 bases in between. This CDR3 comprises 15 residues. In germline, CDR1 is MRHNA, CDR2 SNTAGT. CDR3 protein: CASSPREGGINEQFF. CDR3 sequence (DNA): TGTGCCAGCAGTCCCAGGGAAGGGGGAATAAATGAGCAGTTCTTC.

This clone was observed a single time. The chain is built from TRBV28 and TRBJ2-5, with 7 nucleotides matching TRBD2. CDR1 and CDR2 from the germline V gene are MDHEN and SYDVKM. J was trimmed by 2 bases and V by 4 bases; bases with no gene match: 4. The CDR3 totals 14 residues. This CDR3 reads CASSSPGLQETQYF. In DNA form, the CDR3 reads TGTGCCAGCAGTTCGCCGGGACTACAAGAGACCCAGTACTTC.

This chain uses TRBV5-1 with TRBJ1-3; tentative D call: TRBD1 (5 bases). Trimming removed 4 bases from V and 0 bases from J, with 11 bases in between. The germline V gene has CDR1 SGHRS and CDR2 YFSETQ. This CDR3 region has 15 residues. For the CDR3, the DNA is TGCGCCAGCAGCGGTGACAGTAGCTCTGGAAACACCATATATTTT. Protein: CASSGDSSSGNTIYF. The full variable domain, in which reference TRBV5-1 and TRBJ1-3 provide the parts outside the CDR3, is KAGVTQTPRYLIKTRGQQVTLSCSPISGHRSVSWYQQTPGQGLQFLFEYFSETQRNKGNFPGRFSGRQFSNSRSEMNVSTLELGDSALYLCASSGDSSSGNTIYFGEGSWLTVV.

The chain couples TRBV27 to TRBJ2-7, with D perhaps TRBD2 (7 bases). The CDR3 runs 14 residues. With 4 bases removed from V and 4 bases from J, the gap between germline ends came to 14 bases. Germline CDR1 is MNHEY and CDR2 is SMNVEV (reference sequence). The CDR3 DNA sequence: TGTGCCAGCAGTTGGGGGGGCTCCCCTTACGAGCAGTACTTC. This encodes CASSWGGSPYEQYF.

This clone was picked up a small number of times. The V and J genes are TRBV6-1 and TRBJ1-3, with 8 bases fitting TRBD1. The V gene's germline CDR1 is MNHNS and CDR2 SASEGT. The CDR3 has 15 residues. V shed 5 bases and J 4 bases; nucleotides not matched to a gene: 7. CDR3 bases: TGTGCCAGCAGTACATACAGGGGGGTCGGAAACACCATATATTTT. It is translated as CASSTYRGVGNTIYF.

The rearrangement uses TRBV30 and TRBJ1-5; unclear D gene. Trimming shortened V by 2 bases and J by 7 bases, and 15 bases separated the two germline ends. Germline CDR1 reads GTSNPN; CDR2 reads SVGIG (reference sequence). The CDR3 length is 14 residues. The CDR3 DNA is TGTGCCTGGAGTAGGGAAGGAGGGAGGCAGCCCCAGCATTTT. This codes for CAWSREGGRQPQHF.

This chain uses TRBV28 with TRBJ2-1, with 10 bases aligning to TRBD2. Germline V lookup: CDR1 MDHEN, CDR2 SYDVKM. V trimming: 5 bases; J trimming: 14 bases; junction bases outside the gene matches: 6. The CDR3 has 12 residues. This CDR3 reads CASSILAGEEFF. The CDR3 coding sequence is TGTGCCAGCAGTATCCTAGCGGGGGAGGAGTTCTTC. Looking up the rest from reference TRBV28 and TRBJ2-1 gives the full variable domain: DVKVTQSSRYLVKRTGEKVFLECVQDMDHENMFWYRQDPGLGLRLIYFSYDVKMKEKGDIPEGYSVSREKKERFSLILESASTNQTSMYLCASSILAGEEFFGPGTRLTVL.

The V and J genes are TRBV4-1 and TRBJ2-1; 10 bases match TRBD2. Trimming removed 3 bases from V and 3 bases from J; junction bases left unmatched: 2. Germline assignment: CDR1 MGHRA and CDR2 YSYEKL. CDR3 size: 15 residues. DNA for the CDR3: TGCGCCAGCAGCCACGGACTAGCGGACTACAATGAGCAGTTCTTC. This gives the protein CASSHGLADYNEQFF.

The rearrangement joins TRBV6-5 to TRBJ2-2, with 9 bases matching TRBD1. The CDR3 consists of 15 residues. CDR1 and CDR2 from the germline V gene are MNHEY and SVGAGI. Trimming at V came to 5 bases and at J to 2 bases, leaving 3 bases not matched to a gene. The DNA of the CDR3 is TGTGCCAGCAGTCTACAGGGGGCAAACACCGGGGAGCTGTTTTTT. Protein sequence: CASSLQGANTGELFF.

The V and J genes are TRBV19 and TRBJ2-7, with 11 positions matching TRBD2. Germline-derived CDR1 and CDR2 are LNHDA and SQIVND (reference sequence). CDR3 length equals 15 residues. V gave up 3 bases and J gave up 5 bases; unmatched junction bases: 6. CDR3 protein: CASSITSGSLNEQYF. Written as DNA, the CDR3 is TGTGCCAGTAGTATCACTAGCGGGAGCCTCAACGAGCAGTACTTC.

The CDR3 sequence is CASSRAGSSTDTQYF. As DNA, the CDR3 is TGTGCCAGCTCACGGGCAGGGTCGTCCACAGATACGCAGTATTTT. This rearrangement joins TRBV18 to TRBJ2-3; a possible D gene is TRBD1 (5 bases). There are 15 residues in the CDR3. Germline assignment: CDR1 KGHSH and CDR2 LQKENI. V was cut by 4 bases and J by 2 bases, with 13 bases left in between.

The chain carries TRBV7-8 and TRBJ1-2; TRBD1 agrees at 8 bases. Germline V gene sequence: CDR1 SGHVS, CDR2 FQNEAQ. CDR3 length equals 16 residues. V trimming: 2 bases; J trimming: 2 bases; junction bases outside the gene matches: 7. The CDR3 bases are TGTGCCAGCAGCTTAACTCCGACAGGGGCCAACTATGGCTACACCTTC. Its protein product is CASSLTPTGANYGYTF.

V is TRBV18 and J is TRBJ1-1, with TRBD1 as a possible D gene (6 bases). CDR1 KGHSH and CDR2 LQKENI come from the germline V gene. The V end lost 8 bases, the J end lost 11 bases, and 18 bases lay between the germline ends. The CDR3 extends over 12 amino acids. The CDR3 region is CASTGATGWAFF. DNA for the CDR3: TGTGCCAGCACTGGAGCGACAGGTTGGGCTTTCTTT.

The J gene is TRBJ2-5, the V gene TRBV28; D is uncertain. The DNA end favors TRBJ2-7, so the J call may be wrong. The CDR3 runs 16 residues. CDR1 is MDHEN and CDR2 is SYDVKM in the germline V gene. CDR3: CASSPSVGSLNYEQYF. The CDR3 DNA follows: TGTGCCAGCAGCCCCTCAGTCGGGTCGCTCAACTACGAGCAGTACTTC.

The CDR3: CSVSRTSVYGQFF. In DNA form, the CDR3 reads TGCAGCGTTAGTAGGACTAGTGTATATGGGCAGTTCTTC. The chain recombines TRBV29-1 with TRBJ2-1; the match to TRBD2 covers 7 bases. Germline loops: CDR1 SQVTM, CDR2 ANQGSEA. With 5 bases clipped from V and 12 bases from J, the junction kept 13 bases outside the gene matches. The length of the CDR3 is 13 residues.